This paragraph reports one T cell receptor beta chain. Its antigen is not identified. The source of the sample is a study of vaccination effects on CD4 cells after COVID-19. Study-wide results and limits: In vaccinees who were healthy, merely 1 out of 255 vaccine-induced clones cross-reacted with common cold coronaviruses. Researchers reported few convalescent patients and no early post-infection timepoints in the study.

ViraFEST assay sequencing came after antigen-specific CD4+ T cells were expanded with viral peptide pools. Researchers isolated CD4+ T cells once approximately ten days of culture had elapsed. Previously uninfected by SARS-CoV-2, the vaccine recipients also showed negative nucleocapsid antibodies. Supplemented with 9.5 to 10 IU/ml IL-2 and about 10 ug/ml peptides, two million PBMC per well were kept in culture. Days 3 and 7 were when half the medium was replaced with IL-2 medium. The method was immunoSEQ multiplex PCR; TCRdb's version includes in-frame clones alone and lacks a portion of them. The table records 25,000 to 30,000 clones, around 72% of them present only once. The CDR3 has 15 amino acids. CDR1 is MNHNS, CDR2 SASEGT, per germline. Trimming took 0 bases from V and 7 from J, leaving 13 bases between them.

V usage is TRBV6-1 and J usage is TRBJ1-5; no clear D. This sample comprised CD4+ T cells from PBMCs cultured with SARS-CoV-2 spike peptides, obtained before COVID-19 vaccination. The TCR sequence derives from a human donor who received a COVID-19 vaccine. The CDR3 spells CASSEALRGWQPQHF. In nucleotides, the CDR3 is TGTGCCAGCAGTGAAGCGCTTCGGGGTTGGCAGCCCCAGCATTTT.